Listed below are T cell receptor beta chains from one sample, sequenced in a study of OX40 agonist ivuxolimab in advanced cancers. The protocol was immunoSEQ multiplex PCR, while the TCRdb copy is restricted to in-frame clones and leaves out a portion. The sample lists 95,000 to 110,000 clones; approximately 90% were seen once. Source: CD4+ or CD8+ T cells sorted from blood, taken in a trial of the OX40 agonist ivuxolimab. These receptors originate from an adult with an advanced solid tumor such as melanoma, head and neck, liver or kidney cancer. Each CDR3 is given with its conserved first and last residue. A D gene is named only where the DNA matches it firmly. Expanded clones get a size class; other rows say once, few or many, or leave the size out.

TRBV6-1	TRBD2	TRBJ2-7	NA	CASSASLAGGPGGYEQYF	TGTGCCAGCAGTGCATCCCTAGCGGGAGGCCCAGGGGGCTACGAGCAGTACTTC
TRBV4-3	TRBD1	TRBJ1-2	NA	CASSPNPGQANYGYTF	TGCGCCAGCAGCCCAAATCCGGGACAGGCTAACTATGGCTACACCTTC
TRBV7-9	TRBD1	TRBJ1-1	once	CASSVGQAGTEAFF	TGTGCCAGCAGCGTGGGACAGGCGGGCACTGAAGCTTTCTTT
TRBV5-5	NA	TRBJ1-2	NA	CASSLVDTNNYGYTF	TGTGCCAGCAGCTTGGTGGACACCAATAACTATGGCTACACCTTC
TRBV27	NA	TRBJ2-5	NA	CASSLGPALGTQYF	TGTGCCAGCAGTTTAGGTCCGGCCTTGGGGACCCAGTACTTC
TRBV18	NA	TRBJ1-3	NA	CASSPVQVSDSGNTIYF	TGTGCCAGCTCACCAGTTCAGGTCTCGGACTCTGGAAACACCATATATTTT
TRBV30	NA	TRBJ2-1	NA	CAWSVRGRLSYNEQFF	TGTGCCTGGAGTGTACGGGGTCGGCTCTCCTACAATGAGCAGTTCTTC
TRBV5-6	TRBD2	TRBJ2-5	NA	CASSFYLAGGQETQYF	TGTGCCAGCAGCTTTTACCTAGCGGGAGGCCAAGAGACCCAGTACTTC
TRBV7-8	TRBD1	TRBJ1-2	NA	CAGSLGTWDRGSYGYTF	TGTGCCGGCAGCTTAGGAACTTGGGACAGGGGTTCTTATGGCTACACCTTC
TRBV28	NA	TRBJ1-5	NA	CASSLVTQPQHF	TGTGCCAGCAGTTTAGTTACGCAGCCCCAGCATTTT
TRBV5-1	NA	TRBJ1-1	NA	CASSLNPGAGGPEAFF	TGCGCCAGCAGCTTGAATCCAGGGGCGGGGGGCCCTGAAGCTTTCTTT
TRBV27	TRBD1	TRBJ2-7	NA	CASSLVGQGYSYEQYF	TGTGCCAGCAGTTTAGTGGGACAGGGGTACTCCTACGAGCAGTACTTC
TRBV28	TRBD2	TRBJ2-7	NA	CASSENGGSSYEQYF	TGTGCCAGCAGTGAGAATGGCGGGAGCTCCTACGAGCAGTACTTC
TRBV5-5	NA	TRBJ1-2	NA	CASSLLNTANYGYTF	TGTGCCAGCAGCTTGCTTAACACGGCAAACTATGGCTACACCTTC
TRBV5-1	NA	TRBJ1-2	NA	CASSLEGDRNYGYTF	TGCGCCAGCAGCTTGGAGGGAGATCGGAACTATGGCTACACCTTC
TRBV6-5	NA	TRBJ1-2	NA	CASSYSLRGGAEGYTF	TGTGCCAGCAGTTACTCGCTGAGGGGGGGCGCGGAAGGCTACACCTTC
TRBV6-1	NA	TRBJ1-2	NA	CASSEAPGAQYGYTF	TGTGCCAGCAGTGAAGCTCCGGGGGCGCAATATGGCTACACCTTC
TRBV6-1	NA	TRBJ2-5	once	CASSEAPTPETQYF	TGTGCCAGCAGTGAAGCCCCCACTCCCGAGACCCAGTACTTC
TRBV19	NA	TRBJ2-1	NA	CASSPSAGFYEQFF	TGTGCCAGTAGTCCTTCGGCAGGTTTCTATGAGCAGTTCTTC
TRBV5-1	NA	TRBJ1-1	NA	CASSLYGGMGNTEAFF	TGCGCCAGCAGCTTGTACGGCGGGATGGGGAACACTGAAGCTTTCTTT
TRBV28	TRBD1	TRBJ2-2	NA	CASSLTDRLTGELFF	TGTGCCAGCAGTTTAACGGACAGGCTCACCGGGGAGCTGTTTTTT
TRBV18	NA	TRBJ2-7	NA	CASSPIDRNSYEQYF	TGTGCCAGCTCACCAATTGACCGAAACTCCTACGAGCAGTACTTC
TRBV4-1	NA	TRBJ2-7	NA	CASSQEARPGEQYF	TGCGCCAGCAGCCAAGAAGCTCGCCCTGGAGAGCAGTACTTC
TRBV9	TRBD1	TRBJ1-3	NA	CASSITGGFSGNTIYF	TGTGCCAGCAGCATCACAGGGGGATTCTCTGGAAACACCATATATTTT
TRBV28	TRBD1	TRBJ2-7	NA	CASSFPPGQGPEQYF	TGTGCCAGCAGTTTTCCCCCGGGACAGGGGCCCGAGCAGTACTTC
TRBV28	NA	TRBJ2-2	NA	CASSLNTGELFF	TGTGCCAGCAGTTTGAACACCGGGGAGCTGTTTTTT
TRBV28	NA	TRBJ1-5	NA	CASSWDQPQHF	TGTGCCAGCAGTTGGGATCAGCCCCAGCATTTT
TRBV29-1	NA	TRBJ2-5	NA	CSVERAETQYF	TGCAGCGTTGAGAGGGCAGAGACCCAGTACTTC